The present entry profiles one TCR beta chain with its context. The antigen is not known. This sample was included in a study of cytomegalovirus exposure and HLA in healthy donors. General observations from the study: An observed cluster of highly shared sequence variants was recorded as a likely sequencing artifact.

PCR primers comprised 60 Vbeta and 13 Jbeta primers. TCRdb keeps only in-frame clones here, not all; method: immunoSEQ multiplex PCR. Among fewer than 110,000 clones, roughly three quarters were seen once, and the ten largest hold over 9%. Healthy individuals who donated bone marrow served as the donors. Whereas donors were nominally healthy upon sampling, unrecorded immune exposures were probable. The source is a young woman in good health and CMV-seropositive. The specimen was PBMCs.

As DNA, the CDR3 is TGCGCCAGCAGCATGAGACAGGGCTCCTACGAGCAGTACTTC. Protein product: CASSMRQGSYEQYF. This chain uses TRBV5-1 with TRBJ2-7; 7 nucleotides agree with TRBD1. The germline CDR1 and CDR2 sequences are SGHRS and YFSETQ. The CDR3 is 14 amino acids. V was pared by 4 bases and J by 0 bases, with 4 bases of the junction left unmatched.